These 12 T cell receptor beta chains originate from one sample sequenced in a study of T cell changes during pregnancy in multiple sclerosis. Libraries were prepared by immunoSEQ multiplex PCR; TCRdb keeps only in-frame clonotypes and omits some of them. The repertoire consists of some 85,000 clones, with just under 95% occurring once and the leading ten covering approximately 0.71%. The specimen comprised peripheral blood, sampled in the second trimester of pregnancy. Source of these receptors: a female donor in good health, enrolled as a control in a pregnancy study.

This sequence joins TRBV27 and TRBJ2-1; 7 bases fit TRBD1. Germline V gene data show CDR1 as MNHEY and CDR2 as SMNVEV (reference sequence). V dropped 5 bases and J dropped 3; count of bases not matched to a gene: 1. This CDR3 has 13 residues. The CDR3 DNA reads TGTGCCAGCAGTGGGGACAGCTACAATGAGCAGTTCTTC. This translates into CASSGDSYNEQFF.

This chain connects TRBV19 to TRBJ1-1; no reliable D call. V was clipped by 7 bases and J by 2 bases, with 11 bases between them. Per the germline V gene, CDR1 is LNHDA and CDR2 is SQIVND (reference sequence). This CDR3 contains 13 residues. In DNA form, the CDR3 reads TGTGCCAGTATCCCACCGGGTAACACTGAAGCTTTCTTT. This translates into CASIPPGNTEAFF. Using reference TRBV19 and TRBJ1-1 for the parts outside the CDR3, the full variable domain is DGGITQSPKYLFRKEGQNVTLSCEQNLNHDAMYWYRQDPGQGLRLIYYSQIVNDFQKGDIAEGYSVSREKKESFPLTVTSAQKNPTAFYLCASIPPGNTEAFFGQGTRLTVV.

The rearrangement joins TRBV15 to TRBJ2-1; 10 nucleotides match TRBD1. The CDR3 has 15 amino acids. Per germline, CDR1 LNHNV and CDR2 YYDKDF (reference sequence). Unmatched junction bases numbered 7, after V lost 6 bases and J lost 5 bases. CDR3 in amino acids: CATRDTGTGDNEQFF. The DNA of the CDR3 is TGTGCCACCAGAGATACCGGGACAGGGGACAATGAGCAGTTCTTC.

The V call is TRBV14, the J call TRBJ2-5; D uncertain. Trimming left V 8 bases short and J 5 bases short, with 15 bases between. Per germline, CDR1 SGHDN and CDR2 FVKESK. This CDR3 region has 13 residues. The CDR3 reads CASRPAGSETQYF. The CDR3 coding sequence is TGTGCCAGCCGACCCGCAGGCAGCGAGACCCAGTACTTC.

This chain joins TRBV9 and TRBJ2-1, with D maybe TRBD2 (7 bases). This CDR3 has 14 residues. CDR1 and CDR2 (germline): SGDLS, YYNGEE. V lost 0 bases to trimming and J lost 5 bases, with 9 bases between them. CDR3 loop: CASSVAGGDNEQFF. The CDR3 nucleotides are TGTGCCAGCAGCGTAGCGGGGGGCGACAATGAGCAGTTCTTC.

CDR3 region: CAWSRTGGGETQYF. CDR3 bases: TGTGCCTGGAGTCGGACAGGGGGCGGAGAGACCCAGTACTTC. The chain combines TRBV30 with TRBJ2-5; 11 bases are a match to TRBD1. The CDR3 length is 14 residues. CDR1 is GTSNPN and CDR2 is SVGIG in the germline V gene (reference sequence). J was trimmed by 4 bases and V by 2 bases; bases with no gene match: 3.

With regard to this clone: The junction does not match germline at one end; this may be a read error. The J gene is TRBJ1-5, the V gene TRBV4-3; TRBD1 is a possible D gene (6 bases). The CDR3 has 15 amino acids. Germline V gene sequence: CDR1 LGHNA, CDR2 YSLEER. In DNA, the CDR3 is TGCGCCAGCAGACAAGATTACAGGGGCAATCAGCCCCAGCATTTT. This sequence encodes CASRQDYRGNQPQHF.

In this sample, this clone turned up once. The chain uses TRBV5-5 and TRBJ2-2; 8 positions agree with TRBD2. The CDR3 extends over 17 amino acids. Per germline, CDR1 SGHKS and CDR2 YYEKEE (reference sequence). Trimming at V came to 3 bases and at J to 4 bases, leaving 11 bases not matched to a gene. The CDR3 DNA reads as TGTGCCAGCAGCTACGGATCGGCGGGGGGACCCACCGGGGAGCTGTTTTTT. This translates into CASSYGSAGGPTGELFF. The full variable domain, its missing parts supplied by reference TRBV5-5 and TRBJ2-2, is DAGVTQSPTHLIKTRGQQVTLRCSPISGHKSVSWYQQVLGQGPQFIFQYYEKEERGRGNFPDRFSARQFPNYSSELNVNALLLGDSALYLCASSYGSAGGPTGELFFGEGSRLTVL.

The chain uses TRBV6-5 and TRBJ1-5; a weak D match, TRBD1 (6 bases). Germline CDR1 reads MNHEY; CDR2 reads SVGAGI. The CDR3 is 14 residues long. V lost 6 bases and J 1 base, leaving 10 bases between the germline ends. CDR3 bases: TGTGCCAGCAGCCGGGACAAGAGCAATCAGCCCCAGCATTTT. Amino acid sequence: CASSRDKSNQPQHF.

The chain employs TRBV25-1 and TRBJ2-3; 10 bases align to TRBD2. V dropped 3 bases and J dropped 0; count of bases not matched to a gene: 3. This CDR3 is built from 16 residues. The germline CDR1 and CDR2 sequences are MGHDK and SYGVNS. The CDR3 loop reads CASSDRLAGSTDTQYF. The DNA for the CDR3 is TGTGCCAGCAGTGATCGACTAGCGGGTAGCACAGATACGCAGTATTTT. Filled out from reference TRBV25-1 and TRBJ2-3, the complete variable domain reads EADIYQTPRYLVIGTGKKITLECSQTMGHDKMYWYQQDPGMELHLIHYSYGVNSTEKGDLSSESTVSRIRTEHFPLTLESARPSHTSQYLCASSDRLAGSTDTQYFGPGTRLTVL.

The gene calls are TRBV7-3 and TRBJ2-1, with 7 bases lining up with TRBD1. With 5 bases clipped from V and 4 bases from J, the junction kept 2 bases outside the gene matches. CDR1 and CDR2 (germline): SGHTA, FQGTGA. This CDR3 is built from 13 residues. CDR3 loop: CASSPGQYNEQFF. CDR3 in DNA: TGTGCCAGCAGCCCGGGACAGTACAATGAGCAGTTCTTC.

This chain joins TRBV11-3 and TRBJ2-7; 8 bases are a match to TRBD1. The germline CDR1 and CDR2 sequences are SGHNT and YENEEA. J was trimmed by 5 bases and V by 4 bases; bases with no gene match: 10. CDR3 length: 15 residues. CDR3 DNA: TGTGCCAGCAGCTCCCAGCAGGGGGCTCTTAACGAGCAGTACTTC. This sequence encodes CASSSQQGALNEQYF.